Listed below are T cell receptor beta chains from one sample, sequenced in a study of T cells in Graves' hyperthyroidism and ophthalmopathy. TCRdb independently ran MiXCR on the multiplex PCR reads; one entry per CDR3 protein. The table shows around 340,000 distinct CDR3 sequences, with around 23% occurring only once. Sequencing was done on a sample of blood. The receptors originated from a woman in her forties or fifties with Graves' hyperthyroidism. Both conserved end residues are part of each CDR3. Fields, in order: V gene, clone size, D gene, J gene, CDR3 DNA, CDR3 protein. The D gene is left open where the match is weak. Clone size is shown for a subset of rows, as once, few, many or a class of expanded clone.

TRBV7-8	NA	NA	TRBJ1-1	TGTGCCAGCAGCTTATTGGGGTCTATTGGGACCAACACTGAAGCTTTCTTT	CASSLLGSIGTNTEAFF
TRBV6-2/TRBV6-3	NA	TRBD2	TRBJ2-1	TGTGCCAGCACTAGGACTAGCGGGAGGGAGAATGAGCAGTTCTTC	CASTRTSGRENEQFF
TRBV28	many	TRBD1	TRBJ2-5	TGTGCCAGCAGTATACCCGGGACAGGAGAGGGGGCCCAGTACTTC	CASSIPGTGEGAQYF
TRBV2	few	NA	TRBJ2-1	TGTGCCAGCAGAGAGGGCACTATCGCGGGCAATGAGCAGTTCTTC	CASREGTIAGNEQFF
TRBV12-3/TRBV12-4	many	TRBD2	TRBJ2-7	TGTGCCAGCGGCACCCTAGCGGGCTCCTACGAGCAGTACTTC	CASGTLAGSYEQYF
TRBV20-1	many	TRBD1	TRBJ1-6	TGCAGTCCCCACTCCCGACAGGGGCCCCTCCACTTT	CSPHSRQGPLHF
TRBV2	NA	NA	TRBJ2-5	TGTGCCAGCAGTCAAACACTAGGAGTCGCAGAGACCCAGTACTTC	CASSQTLGVAETQYF
TRBV6-9	NA	NA	TRBJ1-2	TGTGCCAGCAGTTACGACGGGGGGTATGGCTACACCTTC	CASSYDGGYGYTF
TRBV27	many	NA	TRBJ2-7	TGTGCCAGCAGTACAGGGATGGACGAGCAGTACTTC	CASSTGMDEQYF
TRBV6-5	NA	TRBD1	TRBJ2-3	TGTGCCACTCCGGACAGGGGGCGGACAGATACGCAGTATTTT	CATPDRGRTDTQYF
TRBV18	NA	TRBD1	TRBJ1-2	TGTGCCAGCTCCCCCCAGGGACAGGGGGCTGGAGGCTACACCTTC	CASSPQGQGAGGYTF
TRBV20-1	many	NA	TRBJ2-3	TGCAGTGCTCACACCTCGCAGGATACGCAGTATTTT	CSAHTSQDTQYF
TRBV7-9	NA	NA	TRBJ2-1	TGTGCCAGCAGCTTGGAAGGGTCGGGGGACAATGAGCAGTTCTTC	CASSLEGSGDNEQFF
TRBV6-1	NA	NA	TRBJ2-1	TGTGCCAGCAGTGAAGCGGGTGTTGAGCAGTTCTTC	CASSEAGVEQFF
TRBV5-1	few	NA	TRBJ1-2	TGCGCCAGCAGCCCTGGACACAACTATGGCTACACCTTC	CASSPGHNYGYTF
TRBV20-1	NA	TRBD2	TRBJ2-1	TGCAGTGCTAGGAGGACTAGCGGGAATATCTACAATGAGCAGTTCTTC	CSARRTSGNIYNEQFF
TRBV9	NA	NA	TRBJ1-1	TGTGCCAGCAGCGTAGAAGGAGCTGTGAACACTGAAGCTTTCTTT	CASSVEGAVNTEAFF
TRBV28	many	TRBD1	TRBJ2-7	TGTGCCAGCAGTTTTAGAATGGGACAGACCTCCTACGAGCAGTACTTC	CASSFRMGQTSYEQYF
TRBV27	many	NA	TRBJ1-2	TGTGCCAGCAGTCCCCGGATTAACTATGGCTACACCTTC	CASSPRINYGYTF
TRBV7-9	many	NA	TRBJ2-5	TGTGCCAGCAGCACCAGACAGGGGAGGGGGCAAGAGACCCAGTACTTC	CASSTRQGRGQETQYF
TRBV6-2/TRBV6-3	NA	TRBD2	TRBJ2-1	TGTGCCAGCACCCGGCCCGGGACTAGCGGGGGGGCTGAGCAGTTCTTC	CASTRPGTSGGAEQFF
TRBV5-1	NA	NA	TRBJ2-1	TGCGCCAGCAGCTTTAGGGACATGAGCAATGAGCAGTTCTTC	CASSFRDMSNEQFF
TRBV6-1	many	NA	TRBJ1-1	TGTGCCAGCAGGGAAAGCCGCCGGAGTGAAGCTTTCTTT	CASRESRRSEAFF
TRBV13	many	TRBD1	TRBJ2-2	TGTGCCAGCAGCTTAAGGGGGCAGAACACCGGGGAGCTGTTTTTT	CASSLRGQNTGELFF
TRBV28	many	NA	TRBJ2-1	TGTGCCAGCAGTTCAGCGGATCTAAACAATGAGCAGTTCTTC	CASSSADLNNEQFF
TRBV6-2/TRBV6-3	many	NA	TRBJ1-1	TGTGCCAGCAAGAGGGAGGTCGGCACTGAAGCTTTCTTT	CASKREVGTEAFF
TRBV20-1	many	NA	TRBJ1-4	TGCAGTGCCCAATCGGCGGGGGGCGGTGAAAAACTGTTTTTT	CSAQSAGGGEKLFF
TRBV12-3/TRBV12-4	few	TRBD1	TRBJ2-7	TGTGCCAGCAGTAACTCAGGGGGCATATACGAGCAGTACTTC	CASSNSGGIYEQYF
TRBV12-3/TRBV12-4	many	TRBD2	TRBJ2-7	TGTGCCAGCAGGTCCGGGAGGGAGACGGACGAGCAGTACTTC	CASRSGRETDEQYF
TRBV27	NA	TRBD2	TRBJ2-7	TGTGCCAGCAGATCGACTAGCGGATCAACCTACGAGCAGTACTTC	CASRSTSGSTYEQYF
TRBV29-1	many	TRBD1	TRBJ1-1	TGCAGCGTCGCGACAGGGTGGAACACTGAAGCTTTCTTT	CSVATGWNTEAFF
TRBV5-1	NA	NA	TRBJ1-4	TGCGCCAGCAGCTTGGGGCAGGGCGCAACTAATGAAAAACTGTTTTTT	CASSLGQGATNEKLFF
TRBV7-9	few	NA	TRBJ2-6	TGTGCCAGCAGTCCCCCGACCTCTGGGGCCAACGTCCTGACTTTC	CASSPPTSGANVLTF
TRBV2	NA	NA	TRBJ1-5	TGTGCCAGCAGTGTAAGGTCAGACCAGGACAATCAGCCCCAGCATTTT	CASSVRSDQDNQPQHF
TRBV16	many	TRBD2	TRBJ2-7	TGTGCCAGCAGCCAATGGGGGGGAACCTCCTACGAGCAGTACTTC	CASSQWGGTSYEQYF
TRBV28	NA	TRBD1	TRBJ1-5	TGTGCCAGCAGTTTGGGTACAGGGGGCTACCAGCCCCAGCATTTT	CASSLGTGGYQPQHF
TRBV7-3	NA	NA	TRBJ2-6	TGTGCCAGCAGCCCTCAACAGTCTGGGGCCAACGTCCTGACTTTC	CASSPQQSGANVLTF
TRBV2	many	NA	TRBJ2-1	TGTGCCAGCAGGGAGGTCCTCGCCAATGAGCAGTTCTTC	CASREVLANEQFF
TRBV29-1	many	TRBD2	TRBJ2-1	TGCAGCGTTGCACAAGCGGGGGTTGAGCAGTTCTTC	CSVAQAGVEQFF
TRBV7-9	few	NA	TRBJ2-7	TGTGCCAGCAGCTTAGACGGGGGGCAGTACTTC	CASSLDGGQYF
TRBV9	many	NA	TRBJ1-2	TGTGCCAGCAGCGTAGCTGACAGCCACTATGGCTACACCTTC	CASSVADSHYGYTF
TRBV30	NA	TRBD1	TRBJ2-4	TGTGCCTGCCGACAGGGGAAAAACATTCAGTACTTC	CACRQGKNIQYF
TRBV7-9	NA	NA	TRBJ1-3	TGTGCCAGCAGCCCCGAAGCTGGAAACACCATATATTTT	CASSPEAGNTIYF